Below, 10 T cell receptor beta chains from the same sample are listed, as sequenced in a study of OX40 agonist ivuxolimab in advanced cancers. The library was built by means of the immunoSEQ multiplex PCR assay. In its TCRdb copy, this immuneACCESS table keeps in-frame sequences only and misses some clones. Where compared with another copy, unresolved V genes explain less than half of these, and the others have no known cause. This sample has 45,000 to 60,000 clones in its table, and approximately 80% of those were observed once. The ten largest clones take up approximately 20% of the sample. The source material was CD4+ or CD8+ T cells sorted from blood, sampled in a trial of the OX40 agonist ivuxolimab. Every receptor here comes from an adult with an advanced solid tumor such as melanoma, head and neck, liver or kidney cancer.

This chain uses TRBV7-2 with TRBJ2-7, with D perhaps TRBD2 (7 bases). From germline, CDR1 is SGHTA and CDR2 FQGNSA. The V and J ends lost 2 bases and 2 bases respectively, with 10 bases between them. The CDR3 extends over 14 amino acids. CDR3 sequence reads: CASSLRGAAYEQYF. The CDR3 bases are TGTGCCAGCAGCTTACGGGGGGCTGCCTACGAGCAGTACTTC.

V and J are TRBV6-6 and TRBJ2-1, with D possibly TRBD1 on 6 matching bases. With 5 bases removed from V and 7 bases from J, the gap between germline ends came to 15 bases. The germline CDR1 and CDR2 sequences are MNHNY and SVGAGI (reference sequence). The CDR3 has 14 amino acids. The CDR3 coding sequence is TGTGCCAGCAGTAAATATACAGGGCTAAATGAGCAGTTCTTC. This translates into CASSKYTGLNEQFF.

In its sample, this clone was seen a few times. This chain connects TRBV7-9 to TRBJ1-5; D not resolved. CDR1 and CDR2 from the germline V gene are SEHNR and FQNEAQ (reference sequence). The CDR3 is 14 residues long. Trimming cost V 1 base and J 1 base, with 5 bases left between them. The DNA of the CDR3 is TGTGCCAGCAGCTTAGAAGGAAGCAATCAGCCCCAGCATTTT. Protein: CASSLEGSNQPQHF.

The chain recombines TRBV9 with TRBJ2-1, with 10 bases matching TRBD2. Per germline, CDR1 SGDLS and CDR2 YYNGEE. V shed 4 bases, J shed 8 bases, and the junction held 12 bases outside the gene matches. The CDR3 runs to 16 residues. The CDR3 DNA reads as TGTGCCAGCAGCACGCCTAGCGGGAGTATAACCGATGAGCAGTTCTTC. Translation: CASSTPSGSITDEQFF.

V gene TRBV2 combines with J gene TRBJ2-5; D is possibly TRBD2 (6 bases). CDR1 is SNHLY, CDR2 FYNNEI, per germline. Trimming took off 6 bases at V and 4 bases at J, with 12 bases between the two ends. This CDR3 spans 13 amino acids. The CDR3 nucleotides are TGTGCCAGCAGACCGGGACTTGCAGAGACCCAGTACTTC. It is translated as CASRPGLAETQYF.

This clone was seen a handful of times. V gene TRBV9 combines with J gene TRBJ2-6; D is perhaps TRBD1 or TRBD2 (5 bases each). V was pared by 7 bases and J by 0 bases, with 8 bases between. Germline V gene sequence: CDR1 SGDLS, CDR2 YYNGEE. The CDR3 sequence is 14 residues long. The CDR3 sequence is CASERGSGANVLTF. CDR3 coding DNA: TGTGCCAGCGAGAGGGGCTCTGGGGCCAACGTCCTGACTTTC. The variable domain in full, completed from reference TRBV9 and TRBJ2-6, reads DSGVTQTPKHLITATGQRVTLRCSPRSGDLSVYWYQQSLDQGLQFLIQYYNGEERAKGNILERFSAQQFPDLHSELNLSSLELGDSALYFCASERGSGANVLTFGAGSRLTVL.

The chain employs TRBV29-1 and TRBJ2-2; D ambiguous. Deletions cut 6 bases from V and 0 bases from J, with 8 bases between. This CDR3 has 13 residues. In germline, CDR1 is SQVTM, CDR2 ANQGSEA. The CDR3 nucleotides read TGCAGCGTCGGCCAGCCGAACACCGGGGAGCTGTTTTTT. It translates to CSVGQPNTGELFF.

About this clone itself: The same CDR3 is also encoded by other DNA sequences in this sample. CDR3: CASSFWGNEQFF. For the CDR3, the DNA is TGTGCCAGCAGTTTTTGGGGTAATGAGCAGTTCTTC. The chain recombines TRBV28 with TRBJ2-1, with no clear D. V lost 3 bases, J lost 7 bases, and 7 bases lay in between. The CDR3 totals 12 residues. CDR1 is MDHEN, CDR2 SYDVKM, per germline.

Written as DNA, the CDR3 is TGTGCCAGTAGTATAGTGCTACTAGATGAGCAGTTCTTC. This codes for CASSIVLLDEQFF. The rearrangement joins TRBV19 to TRBJ2-1; D is possibly TRBD2 (5 bases). CDR1 and CDR2 from the germline V gene are LNHDA and SQIVND (reference sequence). CDR3 length: 13 amino acids. The V end lost 1 base, the J end lost 8 bases, and 9 bases lay between the germline ends.

The genes are TRBV9 and TRBJ1-1, with D uncertain. Germline lookup yields CDR1 SGDLS and CDR2 YYNGEE. This CDR3 is 15 amino acids long. Trimming cost V 0 bases and J 0 bases, with 9 bases left between them. The CDR3 spells CASSVGAFMNTEAFF. CDR3 DNA sequence: TGTGCCAGCAGCGTAGGGGCATTCATGAACACTGAAGCTTTCTTT.